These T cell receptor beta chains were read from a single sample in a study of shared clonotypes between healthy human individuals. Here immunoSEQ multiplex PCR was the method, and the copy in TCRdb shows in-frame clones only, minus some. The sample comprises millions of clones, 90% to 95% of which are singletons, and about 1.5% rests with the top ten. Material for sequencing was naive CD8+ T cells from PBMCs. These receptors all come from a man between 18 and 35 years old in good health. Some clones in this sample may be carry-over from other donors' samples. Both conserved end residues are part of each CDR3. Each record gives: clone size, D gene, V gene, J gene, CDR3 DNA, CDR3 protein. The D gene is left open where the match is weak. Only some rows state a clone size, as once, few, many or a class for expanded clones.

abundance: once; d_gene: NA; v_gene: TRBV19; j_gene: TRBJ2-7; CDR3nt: TGTGCCAGTAGTATAGGGCAGAACTACGAGCAGTACTTC; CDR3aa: CASSIGQNYEQYF
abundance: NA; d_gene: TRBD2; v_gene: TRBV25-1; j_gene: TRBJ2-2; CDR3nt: TGTGCCAGCAGCCCGGGGGGGGCCGGGGAGCTGTTTTTT; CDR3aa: CASSPGGAGELFF
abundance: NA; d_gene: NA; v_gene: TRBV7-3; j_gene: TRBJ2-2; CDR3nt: TGTGCCAGCAGCTTATCCGGGAACACCGGGGAGCTGTTTTTT; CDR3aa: CASSLSGNTGELFF
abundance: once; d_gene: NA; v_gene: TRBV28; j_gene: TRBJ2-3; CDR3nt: TGTGCCAGCACCCTCAGGGGATTGCGCACAGATACGCAGTATTTT; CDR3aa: CASTLRGLRTDTQYF
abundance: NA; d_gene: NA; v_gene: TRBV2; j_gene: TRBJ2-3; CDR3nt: TGTGCCAGCGGGGGTAGCCGCAGGGATACGCAGTATTTT; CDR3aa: CASGGSRRDTQYF
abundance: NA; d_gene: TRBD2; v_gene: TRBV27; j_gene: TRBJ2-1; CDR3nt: TGTGCCAGCAGTCCGCGACTTCAACCACTAGCGGGGACCAACAATGAGCAGTTCTTC; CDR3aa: CASSPRLQPLAGTNNEQFF
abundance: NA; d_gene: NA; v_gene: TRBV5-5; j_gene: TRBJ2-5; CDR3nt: TGTGCCAGCAGCTTTGACGCTCTGTTCCGGGAGACCCAGTACTTC; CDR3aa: CASSFDALFRETQYF
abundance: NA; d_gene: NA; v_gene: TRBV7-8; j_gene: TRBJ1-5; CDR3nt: TGTGCCAGCAGCCCATTCGGGGGGCCCAATCAGCCCCAGCATTTT; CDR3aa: CASSPFGGPNQPQHF
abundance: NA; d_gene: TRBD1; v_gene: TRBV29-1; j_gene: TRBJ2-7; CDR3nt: TGCAGCGTGGTGGGACAGGCCTCCTACGAGCAGTACTTC; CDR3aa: CSVVGQASYEQYF
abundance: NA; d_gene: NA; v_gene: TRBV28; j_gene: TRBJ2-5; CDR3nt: TGTGCCAGCAGCCCACTCGGAAGGGAGTTCGAGACCCAGTACTTC; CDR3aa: CASSPLGREFETQYF
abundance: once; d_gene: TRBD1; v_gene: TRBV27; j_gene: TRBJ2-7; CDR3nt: TGTGCCAGCAGGCAGGGGGCCTCCTACGAGCAGTACTTC; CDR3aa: CASRQGASYEQYF
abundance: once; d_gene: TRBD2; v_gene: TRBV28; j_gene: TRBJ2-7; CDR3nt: TGTGCCAGCAGTTTATCTCGAACTAGCGGGAGCAACGACGAGCAGTACTTC; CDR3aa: CASSLSRTSGSNDEQYF
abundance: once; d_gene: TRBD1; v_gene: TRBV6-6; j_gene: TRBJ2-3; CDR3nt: TGTGCCAGCCGTAAGGACAGGTTGAACCCAGATACGCAGTATTTT; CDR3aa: CASRKDRLNPDTQYF
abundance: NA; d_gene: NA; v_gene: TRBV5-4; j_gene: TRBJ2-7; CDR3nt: TGTGCCAGCAGCTTCCTGACAGGCTCCTACGAGCAGTACTTC; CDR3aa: CASSFLTGSYEQYF
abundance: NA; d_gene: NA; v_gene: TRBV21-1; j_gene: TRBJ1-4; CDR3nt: TGTGCCGGAAATGGGACAGAAAAACTGTTTTTT; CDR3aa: CAGNGTEKLFF
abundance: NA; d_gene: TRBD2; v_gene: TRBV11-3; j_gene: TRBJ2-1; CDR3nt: TGTGCCAGCAGCCCAGCGGGGGTCTACAATGAGCAGTTCTTC; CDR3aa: CASSPAGVYNEQFF
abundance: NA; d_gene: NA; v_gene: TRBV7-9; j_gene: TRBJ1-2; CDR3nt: TGTGCCAGCAGCCTCCCTGACACACCTAACTATGGCTACACCTTC; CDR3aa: CASSLPDTPNYGYTF
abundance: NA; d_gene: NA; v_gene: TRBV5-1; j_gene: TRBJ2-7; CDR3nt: TGCGCCAGCAGCTTATACGACTACGAGCAGTACTTC; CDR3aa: CASSLYDYEQYF
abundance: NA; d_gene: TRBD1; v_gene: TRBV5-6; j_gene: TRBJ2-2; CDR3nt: TGTGCCAGCAGCCTCGACAGGGGGCGAAACACCGGGGAGCTGTTTTTT; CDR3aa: CASSLDRGRNTGELFF
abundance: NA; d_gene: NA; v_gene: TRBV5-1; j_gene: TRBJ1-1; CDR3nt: TGCGCCAGCAGCTTAGACAGCTTTATGAACACTGAAGCTTTCTTT; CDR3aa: CASSLDSFMNTEAFF